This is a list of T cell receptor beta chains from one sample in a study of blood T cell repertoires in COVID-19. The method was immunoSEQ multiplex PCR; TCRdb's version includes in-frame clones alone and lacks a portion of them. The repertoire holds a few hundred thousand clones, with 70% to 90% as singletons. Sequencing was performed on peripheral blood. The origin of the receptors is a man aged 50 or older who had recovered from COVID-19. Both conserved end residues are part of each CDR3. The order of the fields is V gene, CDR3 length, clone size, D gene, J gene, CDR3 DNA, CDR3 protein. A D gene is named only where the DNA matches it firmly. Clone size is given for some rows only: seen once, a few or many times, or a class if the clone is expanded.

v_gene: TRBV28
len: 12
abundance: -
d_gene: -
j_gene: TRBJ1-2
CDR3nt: TGTGCCAGCTTTATTGTGGAGTATGGCTACACCTTC
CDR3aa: CASFIVEYGYTF

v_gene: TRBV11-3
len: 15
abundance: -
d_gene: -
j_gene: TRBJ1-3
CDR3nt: TGTGCCAGCAGCGCCGGAGGGAACTCTGGAAACACCATATATTTT
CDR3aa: CASSAGGNSGNTIYF

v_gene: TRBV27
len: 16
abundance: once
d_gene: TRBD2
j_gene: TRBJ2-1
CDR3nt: TGTGCCAGCAGTCCCGGACTAGGCCTTCCTGTCAATGAGCAGTTCTTC
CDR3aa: CASSPGLGLPVNEQFF

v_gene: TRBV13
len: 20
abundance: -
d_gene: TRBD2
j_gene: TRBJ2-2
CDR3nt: TGTGCCAGCAGCTCAAATTCACTCCAGGGACTAGCGGGGGATACCGGGGAGCTGTTTTTT
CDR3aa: CASSSNSLQGLAGDTGELFF

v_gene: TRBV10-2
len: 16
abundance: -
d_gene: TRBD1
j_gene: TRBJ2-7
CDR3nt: TGCGCCAGCAGTGAGTCGAGGACAGGGGCATCCCGTTGGCAGTACTTC
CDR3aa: CASSESRTGASRWQYF

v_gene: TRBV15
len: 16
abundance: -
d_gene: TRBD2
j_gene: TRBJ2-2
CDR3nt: TGTGCCACCAGCGTGGGACTAGCGGTGAACACCGGGGAGCTGTTTTTT
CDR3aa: CATSVGLAVNTGELFF

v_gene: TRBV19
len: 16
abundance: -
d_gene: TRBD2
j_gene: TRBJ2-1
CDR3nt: TGTGCCAGTAGCGATGTGGGCGGGGGGAGCTGGGATGAGCAGTTCTTC
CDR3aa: CASSDVGGGSWDEQFF

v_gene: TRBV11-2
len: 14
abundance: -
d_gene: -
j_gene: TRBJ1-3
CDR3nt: TGTGCCAGCAGCTTAGCGCAGTCTGGAAACACCATATATTTT
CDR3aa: CASSLAQSGNTIYF

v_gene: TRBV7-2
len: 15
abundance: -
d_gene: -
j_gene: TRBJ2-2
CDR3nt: TGTGCCAGCAGCTTTAGACAGCTTTACACCGGGGAGCTGTTTTTT
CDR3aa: CASSFRQLYTGELFF

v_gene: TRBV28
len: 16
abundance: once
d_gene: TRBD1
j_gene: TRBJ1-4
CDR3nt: TGTGCCAGCAGTAACTCCTTACAGGGGGCTAGGGAAAAACTGTTTTTT
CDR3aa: CASSNSLQGAREKLFF

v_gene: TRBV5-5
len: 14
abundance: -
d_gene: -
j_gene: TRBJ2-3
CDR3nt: TGTGCCAGCAGCTTTAGACACAGCACAGATACGCAGTATTTT
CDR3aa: CASSFRHSTDTQYF

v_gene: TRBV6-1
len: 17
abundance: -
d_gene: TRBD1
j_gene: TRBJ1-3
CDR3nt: TGTGCCAGCAGTGAAAGGGGGGACAGGGGGCGCGGAAACACCATATATTTT
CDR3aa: CASSERGDRGRGNTIYF

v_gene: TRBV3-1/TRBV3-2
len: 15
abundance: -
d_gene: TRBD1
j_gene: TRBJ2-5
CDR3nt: TGTGCCAGCAGCCAAGAGAACAGGGGGAGGGAGACCCAGTACTTC
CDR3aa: CASSQENRGRETQYF

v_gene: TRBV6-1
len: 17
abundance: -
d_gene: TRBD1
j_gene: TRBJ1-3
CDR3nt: TGTGCCAGCAGTGAAAGGGACAGACCATCCTCTGGAAACACCATATATTTT
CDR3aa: CASSERDRPSSGNTIYF

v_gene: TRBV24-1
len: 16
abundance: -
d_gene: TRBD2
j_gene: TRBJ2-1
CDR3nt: TGTGCCACCAGTGAATCAGCTATAGCGGGAGCTGATGAGCAGTTCTTC
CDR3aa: CATSESAIAGADEQFF

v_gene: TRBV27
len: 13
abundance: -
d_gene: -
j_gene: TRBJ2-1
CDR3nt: TGTGCCAGCAGTCCAACTAGGGACAATGAGCAGTTCTTC
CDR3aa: CASSPTRDNEQFF

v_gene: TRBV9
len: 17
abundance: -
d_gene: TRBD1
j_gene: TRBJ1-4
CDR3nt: TGTGCCAGCAGCCCGGGACAGGGGATCGCGGCTAATGAAAAACTGTTTTTT
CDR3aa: CASSPGQGIAANEKLFF

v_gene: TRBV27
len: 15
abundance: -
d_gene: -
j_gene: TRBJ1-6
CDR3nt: TGTGCCAGCAGTATCGACAGTATCTATAATTCACCCCTCCACTTT
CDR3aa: CASSIDSIYNSPLHF

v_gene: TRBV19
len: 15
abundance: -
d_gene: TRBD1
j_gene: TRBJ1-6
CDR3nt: TGTGCCAGTACCGGACAGGGGGCGAGAAATTCACCCCTCCACTTT
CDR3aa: CASTGQGARNSPLHF

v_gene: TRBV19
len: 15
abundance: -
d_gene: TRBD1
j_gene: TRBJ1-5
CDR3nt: TGTGCCAGTAGTATCTACAGGGGCTACAATCAGCCCCAGCATTTT
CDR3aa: CASSIYRGYNQPQHF

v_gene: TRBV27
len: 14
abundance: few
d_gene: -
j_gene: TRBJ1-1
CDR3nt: TGTGCCAGCAGTCCCCGGGCGGGGGGGACTGAAGCTTTCTTT
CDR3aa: CASSPRAGGTEAFF

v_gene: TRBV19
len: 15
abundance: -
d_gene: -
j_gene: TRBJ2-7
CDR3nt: TGTGCCAGTAGTATAGCTCCAGCGGGCCCCTACGAGCAGTACTTC
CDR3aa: CASSIAPAGPYEQYF

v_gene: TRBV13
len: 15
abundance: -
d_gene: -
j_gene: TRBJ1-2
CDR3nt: TGTGCCAGCAGCTTGTCCCCACAGGGAGCCTATGGCTACACCTTC
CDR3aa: CASSLSPQGAYGYTF

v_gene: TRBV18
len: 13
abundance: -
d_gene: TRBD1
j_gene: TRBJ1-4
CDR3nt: TGTGCCAGCTCGGCGGGACAGGGAGAAAAACTGTTTTTT
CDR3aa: CASSAGQGEKLFF

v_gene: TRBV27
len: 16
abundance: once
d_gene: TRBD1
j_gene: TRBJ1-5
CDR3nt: TGTGCCAGCAGGGGCGACGGACAGGGGAACAATCAGCCCCAGCATTTT
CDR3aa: CASRGDGQGNNQPQHF

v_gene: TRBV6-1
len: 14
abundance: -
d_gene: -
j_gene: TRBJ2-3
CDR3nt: TGTGCCAGCAGTGAAGCAGTTCTAGAAAATACGCAGTATTTT
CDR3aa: CASSEAVLENTQYF

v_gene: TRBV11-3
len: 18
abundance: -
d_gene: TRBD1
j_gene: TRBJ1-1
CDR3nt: TGTGCCAGCAACCAAGACAGGGCAGGGTCCCTTATGAACACTGAAGCTTTCTTT
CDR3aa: CASNQDRAGSLMNTEAFF

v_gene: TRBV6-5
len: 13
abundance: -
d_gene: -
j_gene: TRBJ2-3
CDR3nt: TGTGCCAGCAGTTACTCGAGTCCAGATACGCAGTATTTT
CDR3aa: CASSYSSPDTQYF

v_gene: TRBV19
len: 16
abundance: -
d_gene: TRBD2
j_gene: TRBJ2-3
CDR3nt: TGTGCCAGTAGTATCGGCGGGACTAGCGACACAGATACGCAGTATTTT
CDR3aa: CASSIGGTSDTDTQYF

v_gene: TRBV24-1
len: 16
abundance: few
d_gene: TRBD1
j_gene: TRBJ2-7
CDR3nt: TGTGCCACCAGTGATCCCCGGACAGGGGGCGGGTACGAGCAGTACTTC
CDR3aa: CATSDPRTGGGYEQYF

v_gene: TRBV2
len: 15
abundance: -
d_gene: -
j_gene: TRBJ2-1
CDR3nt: TGTGCCAGCAGTGACGGGACTTTGGGCTTCAATGAGCAGTTCTTC
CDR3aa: CASSDGTLGFNEQFF

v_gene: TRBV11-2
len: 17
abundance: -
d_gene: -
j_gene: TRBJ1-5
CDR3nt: TGTGCCAGCAGCTTAGCAACGGGGGGTGGAAGCAATCAGCCCCAGCATTTT
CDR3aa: CASSLATGGGSNQPQHF

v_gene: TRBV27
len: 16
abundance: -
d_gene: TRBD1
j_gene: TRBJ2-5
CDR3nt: TGTGCCAGGACGGGACAGGGTTCGGATCGACAAGAGACCCAGTACTTC
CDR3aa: CARTGQGSDRQETQYF

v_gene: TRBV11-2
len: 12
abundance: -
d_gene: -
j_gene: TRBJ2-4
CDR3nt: TGTGCCAGCAGCTTAGCGACTGACATTCAGTACTTC
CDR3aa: CASSLATDIQYF

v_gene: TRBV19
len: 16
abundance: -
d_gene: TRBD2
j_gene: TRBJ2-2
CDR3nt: TGTGCCAGTAGTATAAACGGACTAGTGTACACCGGGGAGCTGTTTTTT
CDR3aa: CASSINGLVYTGELFF

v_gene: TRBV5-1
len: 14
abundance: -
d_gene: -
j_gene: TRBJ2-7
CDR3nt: TGCGCCAGCAGCTTGTTAGGGGGTTACCACGAGCAGTACTTC
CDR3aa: CASSLLGGYHEQYF

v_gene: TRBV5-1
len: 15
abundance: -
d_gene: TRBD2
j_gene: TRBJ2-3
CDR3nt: TGCGCCAGCAGCCCGGGACTAGTCTACCTAGATACGCAGTATTTT
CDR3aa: CASSPGLVYLDTQYF

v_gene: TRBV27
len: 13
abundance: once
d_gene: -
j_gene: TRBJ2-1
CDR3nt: TGTGCCAGCAGTTTATGGCTAGAGGGTGAGCAGTTCTTC
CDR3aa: CASSLWLEGEQFF

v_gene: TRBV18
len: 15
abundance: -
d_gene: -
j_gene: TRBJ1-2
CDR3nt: TGTGCCAGCTCACCACCGAATCAGGGCAATTATGGCTACACCTTC
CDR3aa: CASSPPNQGNYGYTF

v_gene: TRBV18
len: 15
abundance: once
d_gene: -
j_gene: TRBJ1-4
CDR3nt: TGTGCCAGCTCACTGACAGGCCTAATAGGGGAAAAACTGTTTTTT
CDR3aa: CASSLTGLIGEKLFF

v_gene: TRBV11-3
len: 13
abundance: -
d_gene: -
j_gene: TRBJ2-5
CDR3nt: TGTGCCAGCAGCTGGGCGGGCCAAGAGACCCAGTACTTC
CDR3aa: CASSWAGQETQYF

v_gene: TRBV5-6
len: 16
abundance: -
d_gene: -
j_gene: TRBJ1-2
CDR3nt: TGTGCCAGCAGCAGGGGCGGGGGGCTCTCTAACTATGGCTACACCTTC
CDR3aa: CASSRGGGLSNYGYTF

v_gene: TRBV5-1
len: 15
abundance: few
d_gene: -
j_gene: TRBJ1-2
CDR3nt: TGCGCCAGCAGCTTGGTGAGGGGGATCGCCTATGGCTACACCTTC
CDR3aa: CASSLVRGIAYGYTF

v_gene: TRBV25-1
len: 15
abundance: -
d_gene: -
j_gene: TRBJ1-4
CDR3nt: TGTGCCAGCAGTGAAATCAGGGTGGCTAATGAAAAACTGTTTTTT
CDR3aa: CASSEIRVANEKLFF

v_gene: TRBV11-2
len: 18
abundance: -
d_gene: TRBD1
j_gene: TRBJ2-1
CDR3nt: TGTGCCAGCAGTCCTTCGGGATTTTGGGGACAGTTAGGCAATGAGCAGTTCTTC
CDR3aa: CASSPSGFWGQLGNEQFF

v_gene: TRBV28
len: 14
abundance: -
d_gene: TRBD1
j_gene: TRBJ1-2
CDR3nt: TGTGCCAGCAGTAAAATTACAGGGGTCTACGGCTACACCTTC
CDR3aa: CASSKITGVYGYTF

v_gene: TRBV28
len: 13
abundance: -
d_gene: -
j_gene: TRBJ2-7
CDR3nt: TGTGCCAGCAGCCGGACAGTCGCCTACGAGCAGTACTTC
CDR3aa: CASSRTVAYEQYF

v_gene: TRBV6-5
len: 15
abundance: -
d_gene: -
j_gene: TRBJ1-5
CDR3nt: TGTGCCAGCAGTTACTCCCGACAGAGCAATCAGCCCCAGCATTTT
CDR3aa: CASSYSRQSNQPQHF

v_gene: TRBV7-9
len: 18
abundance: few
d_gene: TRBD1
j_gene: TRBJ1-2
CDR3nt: TGTGCCAGCAGCGGTGGGGTAGGAAGGACAGGGGGCGGCTATGGCTACACCTTC
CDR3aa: CASSGGVGRTGGGYGYTF